The 20 T cell receptor beta chains below come from one sample, sequenced in a study of CD8 T cells in ankylosing spondylitis. Their antigens are not known. MiXCR, applied by TCRdb to the 5' RACE reads, yields one record per CDR3 protein. The table lists fewer than 650,000 distinct CDR3 sequences, over 9.5% of them singletons. Whole-study results and caveats: A motif of under 10 highly homologous TCR beta variants was seen as apparently characteristic of ankylosing spondylitis blood.

The material sequenced was blood, either unsorted or a sorted T cell fraction (not recorded which). These TCRs come from a male donor with ankylosing spondylitis.

The table lists this clonotype with a few counts. The CDR3: CATSESGFYEQYF. DNA for the CDR3: TGTGCCACCAGTGAGTCAGGGTTTTACGAGCAGTACTTC. This rearrangement joins TRBV24-1 to TRBJ2-7; maybe TRBD1 (5 bases). The germline V and J ends were trimmed by 4 bases and 4 bases, with 10 bases remaining between them. CDR1 is KGHDR, CDR2 SFDVKD, per germline. This CDR3 comprises 13 residues.

The chain couples TRBV5-1 to TRBJ2-2, with a possible D match to TRBD2 (5 bases). Looked up from germline, CDR1 is SGHRS and CDR2 is YFSETQ. Trimming removed 4 bases at V and 3 bases at J, with 13 bases between. This CDR3 has 15 amino acids. CDR3 sequence (DNA): TGCGCCAGCAGCCTCCGGACTTCTCACACCGGGGAGCTGTTTTTT. Translated: CASSLRTSHTGELFF.

This clonotype appeared a few times. The chain links TRBV2 to TRBJ2-1; D may be TRBD1 (5 bases). Trimming took 2 bases from V and 7 from J, leaving 12 bases between them. This CDR3 is built from 14 residues. CDR1 is SNHLY, CDR2 FYNNEI, per germline. Here the CDR3 reads CASSELARVNEQFF. The CDR3, as DNA: TGTGCCAGCAGTGAACTGGCCAGGGTGAATGAGCAGTTCTTC.

This clonotype was counted many times. V and J are TRBV2 and TRBJ1-4, with TRBD1 as a possible D gene (6 bases). Germline CDR1 reads SNHLY; CDR2 reads FYNNEI. This CDR3 spans 12 amino acids. The V end lost 3 bases, the J end lost 7 bases, and 6 bases lay between the germline ends. The CDR3 sequence: CASSDRGEKLFF. CDR3 DNA sequence: TGTGCCAGCAGTGACAGGGGTGAAAAACTGTTTTTT.

This clonotype turned up a few times. The J gene is TRBJ1-5, the V gene TRBV10-3; D is perhaps TRBD1 (5 bases). The CDR3 consists of 15 residues. Trimming stripped 6 bases from V and 4 bases from J, with 16 bases between. Per germline, CDR1 ENHRY and CDR2 SYGVKD. The CDR3 spells CAIREDGTGNQPQHF. CDR3 DNA: TGTGCCATCAGAGAAGACGGGACGGGAAATCAGCCCCAGCATTTT.

The chain joins TRBV7-8 to TRBJ2-7, with D maybe TRBD1 (6 bases). This CDR3 comprises 14 residues. Germline CDR1 reads SGHVS; CDR2 reads FQNEAQ. The germline V and J ends were trimmed by 3 bases and 2 bases, with 11 bases remaining between them. CDR3 amino acids: CASSFPTGPYEQYF. CDR3 nucleotides: TGTGCCAGCAGCTTTCCGACAGGACCCTACGAGCAGTACTTC.

This clonotype was observed at least ten times. The J gene is TRBJ2-1, the V gene TRBV20-1, with D possibly TRBD2 on 5 matching bases. In germline, CDR1 is DFQATT, CDR2 SNEGSKA (reference sequence). The CDR3 is 15 amino acids. Trimming shortened V by 0 bases and J by 6 bases, and 15 bases separated the two germline ends. CDR3 sequence (DNA): TGCAGTGCTAGAGATGGAACCCTTGCGGGCAATGAGCAGTTCTTC. Translation gives CSARDGTLAGNEQFF.

This chain uses TRBV24-1 with TRBJ1-3; 9 nucleotides match TRBD1. CDR1 is KGHDR and CDR2 is SFDVKD in the germline V gene. The CDR3 consists of 15 residues. Trimming removed 4 bases from V and 8 bases from J; junction bases left unmatched: 8. CDR3 amino acids: CATSDTRTGADTIYF. CDR3 nucleotide sequence: TGTGCCACCAGTGACACCCGGACAGGGGCTGACACCATATATTTT.

The CDR3 nucleotides are TGTGCCAGCAGTACACAGGGGAGGGCTTTCTTT. Amino acids: CASSTQGRAFF. The V gene is TRBV6-2 or TRBV6-3, the J gene TRBJ1-1, with TRBD1 identical over 7 bases. The CDR3 length is 11 residues. V shed 5 bases and J 11 bases; nucleotides not matched to a gene: 5. From germline, CDR1 is MNHEY and CDR2 SVGEGT.

The chain employs TRBV20-1 and TRBJ2-7, with a tentative D call TRBD2 (6 bases). Looked up from germline, CDR1 is DFQATT and CDR2 is SNEGSKA (reference sequence). Trimming cost V 2 bases and J 0 bases, with 11 bases left between them. The CDR3 contains 14 residues. In DNA form, the CDR3 reads TGCAGTGCTAGAAGGTTAGCGGCCTCCTACGAGCAGTACTTC. Translated: CSARRLAASYEQYF.

This clonotype has a count of ten or more. The V call is TRBV29-1, the J call TRBJ2-1; 12 nucleotides match TRBD2. The CDR3 totals 13 residues. The V segment lost 7 bases and the J segment 9 bases; nucleotides outside the gene matches: 7. CDR1 is SQVTM, CDR2 ANQGSEA, per germline. Here the CDR3 DNA reads TGCAGCGCCCGACTAGCGGGAGCAAGTGAGCAGTTCTTC. It codes for CSARLAGASEQFF.

This clonotype occurred a few times. The CDR3 DNA is TGTGCCTGGAGGAAGGACATAGCACCCGATACGCAGTATTTT. This codes for CAWRKDIAPDTQYF. V gene TRBV30 combines with J gene TRBJ2-3; tentative D call: TRBD1 (5 bases). The germline CDR1 and CDR2 sequences are GTSNPN and SVGIG (reference sequence). CDR3 length: 14 amino acids. Deletions cut 3 bases from V and 6 bases from J, with 16 bases between. Using reference TRBV30 and TRBJ2-3 for the parts outside the CDR3, the full variable domain is SQTIHQWPATLVQPVGSPLSLECTVEGTSNPNLYWYRQAAGRGLQLLFYSVGIGQISSEVPQNLSASRPQDRQFILSSKKLLLSDSGFYLCAWRKDIAPDTQYFGPGTRLTVL.

This clonotype was found many times. The V and J genes are TRBV10-3 and TRBJ1-4; TRBD1 might be the D (6 bases). Deletions cut 11 bases from V and 6 bases from J, with 16 bases between. Looked up from germline, CDR1 is ENHRY and CDR2 is SYGVKD. The CDR3 loop spans 13 amino acids. The CDR3 is CASSRTEDEKLFF. CDR3 DNA: TGTGCCTCATCAAGGACAGAGGATGAAAAACTGTTTTTT.

This clonotype was picked up many times. The genes are TRBV12-3 or TRBV12-4 and TRBJ1-5; TRBD1 agrees at 8 bases. Germline trimming cut 6 bases from V and 6 bases from J; bases unmatched to any gene: 7. The CDR3 runs to 14 residues. The CDR3 is CASSSTGGSQPQHF. The CDR3 nucleotides are TGTGCCAGCAGCTCTACAGGGGGGAGTCAGCCCCAGCATTTT.

This clonotype turned up a few times. This chain connects TRBV3-1 to TRBJ1-2; D is uncertain. CDR3 length equals 14 residues. V lost 1 base and J lost 6, with 12 bases in between. From germline, CDR1 is LGHDT and CDR2 YNNKEL (reference sequence). The CDR3 protein is CASSQASRVDGYTF. The DNA of the CDR3 is TGTGCCAGCAGCCAAGCATCGCGGGTAGATGGCTACACCTTC. Full variable domain (outside the CDR3, taken from reference TRBV3-1 and TRBJ1-2): DTAVSQTPKYLVTQMGNDKSIKCEQNLGHDTMYWYKQDSKKFLKIMFSYNNKELIINETVPNRFSPKSPDKAHLNLHINSLELGDSAVYFCASSQASRVDGYTFGSGTRLTVV.

The rearrangement joins TRBV29-1 to TRBJ1-1, with D possibly matching TRBD1 (5 bases). The germline V and J ends were trimmed by 6 bases and 4 bases, with 15 bases remaining between them. The CDR3 loop spans 13 amino acids. Germline CDR1 is SQVTM and CDR2 is ANQGSEA. This CDR3 reads CSVPWGGSTEAFF. The CDR3 DNA is TGCAGCGTCCCCTGGGGGGGGAGCACTGAAGCTTTCTTT.

This clonotype was seen a handful of times. CDR3: CASSSILLNEQFF. Here the CDR3 DNA reads TGTGCCAGCAGCTCTATTCTGTTGAATGAGCAGTTCTTC. The V call is TRBV7-6, the J call TRBJ2-1, with D unresolved. Germline V gene sequence: CDR1 SGHVS, CDR2 FNYEAQ. With 4 bases removed from V and 7 bases from J, the gap between germline ends came to 11 bases. CDR3 length: 13 amino acids.

This clonotype was recorded a few times. The chain is built from TRBV20-1 and TRBJ2-1; no clear D gene. The CDR3 covers 11 residues. CDR1 and CDR2 (germline): DFQATT, SNEGSKA (reference sequence). With 7 bases removed from V and 4 bases from J, the gap between germline ends came to 8 bases. DNA of the CDR3: TGCAGTGTCCGATTTTACAATGAGCAGTTCTTC. Protein: CSVRFYNEQFF.

The J gene is TRBJ1-6, the V gene TRBV5-6; 9 bases are shared with TRBD1. Germline V gene sequence: CDR1 SGHDT, CDR2 YYEEEE. This CDR3 region has 14 residues. J gave up 10 bases and V 1 base, and 3 bases lay outside the gene matches. The CDR3 DNA follows: TGTGCCAGCAGCTTGAACAGGGGGCAATCACCCCTCCACTTT. Translated: CASSLNRGQSPLHF. Full variable domain (rest looked up from reference TRBV5-6 and TRBJ1-6): DAGVTQSPTHLIKTRGQQVTLRCSPKSGHDTVSWYQQALGQGPQFIFQYYEEEERQRGNFPDRFSGHQFPNYSSELNVNALLLGDSALYLCASSLNRGQSPLHFGNGTRLTVT.

This chain links TRBV11-3 with TRBJ1-6; unclear D gene. V gave up 4 bases and J gave up 4 bases, with 5 bases separating them. The CDR3 contains 13 residues. The germline CDR1 and CDR2 sequences are SGHNT and YENEEA. The CDR3 nucleotides are TGTGCCAGCAGCTCCGAGTATAATTCACCCCTCCACTTT. Protein sequence: CASSSEYNSPLHF.